These T cell receptor beta chains were read from a single sample in a study of control samples from healthy donors and cancer patients. The data were produced by immunoSEQ multiplex PCR, yet TCRdb's version contains in-frame clones alone and is incomplete. The table has some 99,000 clones, about nine tenths seen once. Sample: blood. Receptors originate from a human donor in good health. The donor label of this sample is uncertain. Each CDR3 is given with its conserved first and last residue. A D gene is named only where the DNA matches it firmly. Expanded clones are given a class, and other clones once, few, many or no size at all.

clone size	D gene	J gene	V gene	CDR3 DNA	CDR3 protein
NA	NA	TRBJ1-4	TRBV27	TGTGCCAGCAGTTTATCGACGGGTATCGGCGAAAAACTGTTTTTT	CASSLSTGIGEKLFF
NA	TRBD2	TRBJ2-1	TRBV13	TGTGCCAGCAGCTCCTTCACTAGCGGGGGGGTCAATGAGCAGTTCTTC	CASSSFTSGGVNEQFF
few	NA	TRBJ1-5	TRBV4-2	TGTGCCAGCAGCCCCTACGTCGCAGAAAATCAGCCCCAGCATTTT	CASSPYVAENQPQHF
NA	NA	TRBJ1-3	TRBV18	TGTGCCAGCTCACCGCTACAAGACAGCTCTGGAAACACCATATATTTT	CASSPLQDSSGNTIYF
NA	NA	TRBJ2-7	TRBV5-5	TGTGCCAGCAGCTTCAGGGATGGGGTTATCTCCTACGAGCAGTACTTC	CASSFRDGVISYEQYF
NA	NA	TRBJ1-3	TRBV5-6	TGTGCCAGCAGCTTAGGGGCTAACACCATATATTTT	CASSLGANTIYF
NA	TRBD1	TRBJ1-4	TRBV7-8	TGTGCCAGCAGCAAAAAACCGGGACAGGGCTCTACTAATGAAAAACTGTTTTTT	CASSKKPGQGSTNEKLFF
NA	NA	TRBJ1-3	TRBV19	TGTGCCAGTAGTTCCGGGGGATTCTCTGGAAACACCATATATTTT	CASSSGGFSGNTIYF
NA	TRBD2	TRBJ2-7	TRBV3-1/TRBV3-2	TGTGCCAGCAGCCACACTAGCGGGGGGGTCCACGAGCAGTACTTC	CASSHTSGGVHEQYF
NA	TRBD1	TRBJ1-2	TRBV5-4	TGTGCCAGCAGCTGGTTCGGGACAGGGGAGTATGGCTACACCTTC	CASSWFGTGEYGYTF
NA	TRBD1	TRBJ2-7	TRBV5-1	TGCGCCAGCAGCTTCCTGACAGGGGGCCTGGAGCAGTACTTC	CASSFLTGGLEQYF
NA	NA	TRBJ1-2	TRBV12-3/TRBV12-4	TGTGCCAGCAAATTTCTAATACAGGGAGCCTACACCTTC	CASKFLIQGAYTF
NA	TRBD2	TRBJ2-1	TRBV29-1	TGCAGCGTTGTTAGTGTCGGACTAGCGGGGGGATACAATGGTGAGCAGTTCTTC	CSVVSVGLAGGYNGEQFF
NA	NA	TRBJ2-5	TRBV2	TGTGCCAGCAGTGAAACCGGATTGGTGGAGACCCAGTACTTC	CASSETGLVETQYF
NA	NA	TRBJ1-5	TRBV4-3	TGCGCCAGCAGCCAAGAGAGGGGGGGCTGGCAGCCCCAGCATTTT	CASSQERGGWQPQHF
NA	NA	TRBJ1-2	TRBV11-2	TGTGCCAGCAGCTTTACATCCGCCGGGCTCTATGGCTACACCTTC	CASSFTSAGLYGYTF
NA	NA	TRBJ1-2	TRBV21-1	TGTGCCAGCAGCATACGGGACGGAGCTAACTATGGCTACACCTTC	CASSIRDGANYGYTF
NA	NA	TRBJ2-1	TRBV11-2	TGTGCCAGCAGCCCAACCGCCCACAATGAGCAGTTCTTC	CASSPTAHNEQFF
NA	NA	TRBJ2-1	TRBV6-6	TGTGCCAGCAGAGGCGGGGGCACTAGAAATGAGCAGTTCTTC	CASRGGGTRNEQFF
few	NA	TRBJ2-6	TRBV21-1	TGTGCCAGCGGGACAGGGAGTCGCTCTGGGGCCAACGTCCTGACTTTC	CASGTGSRSGANVLTF
NA	TRBD1	TRBJ2-5	TRBV6-2/TRBV6-3	TGTGCCAGCAGTTATGGGGACAGGTCGCAAGAGACCCAGTACTTC	CASSYGDRSQETQYF
NA	TRBD1	TRBJ1-3	TRBV27	TGTGCCAGCACCCTCGGGACAGGGTCCGGAAACACCATATATTTT	CASTLGTGSGNTIYF
NA	NA	TRBJ1-1	TRBV7-8	TGTGCCAGCAGCTTAGGTTACAGGAAGGATGAAGCTTTCTTT	CASSLGYRKDEAFF
NA	TRBD1	TRBJ1-3	TRBV12-3/TRBV12-4	TGTGCCAGCAGCCTTGGGACAGCTAACACCATATATTTT	CASSLGTANTIYF
NA	NA	TRBJ1-2	TRBV5-6	TGTGCCAGCAGCTTGGCCGTGGGGAACTATGGCTACACCTTC	CASSLAVGNYGYTF
once	TRBD1	TRBJ1-1	TRBV6-5	TGTGCCAGCAGTTACGGACAGGGTTTTGGGACTGAAGCTTTCTTT	CASSYGQGFGTEAFF
few	NA	TRBJ1-2	TRBV30	TGTGCCTGGAGTTACGTCGCAGGGACGTTTCCCGGCTACACCTTC	CAWSYVAGTFPGYTF
NA	TRBD2	TRBJ2-5	TRBV24-1	TGTGCCACCAGTGATCCCAGAGCGGGCGGGGGGCAAGAGACCCAGTACTTC	CATSDPRAGGGQETQYF
NA	NA	TRBJ1-3	TRBV18	TGTGCCAGCTCACCAGGGTCTGAGAGCTCTGGAAACACCATATATTTT	CASSPGSESSGNTIYF
NA	NA	TRBJ2-7	TRBV11-2	TGTGCCAGCAGCTTAAGTACAGGTAACTCCTACGAGCAGTACTTC	CASSLSTGNSYEQYF
NA	NA	TRBJ1-5	TRBV29-1	TGCAGCTTTTCCCCCCTGCCCGGTCAGCCCCAGCATTTT	CSFSPLPGQPQHF
NA	TRBD1	TRBJ1-4	TRBV3-1/TRBV3-2	TGTGCCAGCAGCCTACGACAGGGGAGAGCTGAAAAACTGTTTTTT	CASSLRQGRAEKLFF
NA	TRBD1	TRBJ2-7	TRBV18	TGTGCCAGCTCACCACCCACAGGGGGCTTACTGCAGTACTTC	CASSPPTGGLLQYF
NA	TRBD1	TRBJ2-1	TRBV2	TGTGCCAGCAGTGAAAGTCTGGGACAGGATTACAATGAGCAGTTCTTC	CASSESLGQDYNEQFF
NA	NA	TRBJ1-1	TRBV29-1	TGCAGCGTAATGTTGGGGCCTGAAGCTTTCTTT	CSVMLGPEAFF
NA	TRBD1	TRBJ1-4	TRBV5-1	TGCGCCAGCAGCCCGGACAGGGCGAATGAAAAACTGTTTTTT	CASSPDRANEKLFF
NA	NA	TRBJ2-3	TRBV24-1	TGTGCCACCAGTGGTCGTCAGATTAGCACAGATACGCAGTATTTT	CATSGRQISTDTQYF
NA	NA	TRBJ2-6	TRBV5-1	TGCGCCAGCAGCTTGACTGGTCAAATCGGGGCCAACGTCCTGACTTTC	CASSLTGQIGANVLTF
NA	NA	TRBJ2-7	TRBV5-1	TGCGCCAGCAGCTTGGCAGGCGGAGAGCAGTACTTC	CASSLAGGEQYF
NA	NA	TRBJ2-1	TRBV27	TGTGCCAGCAGTAGAACTAGTTACTCCTACAATGAGCAGTTCTTC	CASSRTSYSYNEQFF
NA	TRBD1	TRBJ1-1	TRBV11-3	TGTGCCAGCAGCTTAGGCGGACAGGGGAACACTGAAGCTTTCTTT	CASSLGGQGNTEAFF
NA	NA	TRBJ2-5	TRBV10-3	TGTGCCATCAGTGGAGACCAAAGTGCAGGGGAGACCCAGTACTTC	CAISGDQSAGETQYF
once	TRBD2	TRBJ2-5	TRBV2	TGTGCCACTAGCGGGGGGCAACAAGAGACCCAGTACTTC	CATSGGQQETQYF
NA	NA	TRBJ2-3	TRBV5-1	TGCGCCAGCAGCTTCTTATCGGGTTCAGCAGATACGCAGTATTTT	CASSFLSGSADTQYF